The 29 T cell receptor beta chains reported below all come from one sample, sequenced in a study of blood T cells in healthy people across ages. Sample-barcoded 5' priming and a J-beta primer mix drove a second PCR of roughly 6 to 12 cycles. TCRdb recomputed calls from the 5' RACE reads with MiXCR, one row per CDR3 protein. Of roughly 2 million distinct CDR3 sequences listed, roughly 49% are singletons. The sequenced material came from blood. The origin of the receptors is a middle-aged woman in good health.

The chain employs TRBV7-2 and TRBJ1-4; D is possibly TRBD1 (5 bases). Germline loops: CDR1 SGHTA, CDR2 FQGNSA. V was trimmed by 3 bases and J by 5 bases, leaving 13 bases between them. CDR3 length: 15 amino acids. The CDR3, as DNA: TGTGCCAGCAGCTTTTCCGGGACGGCAAATGAAAAACTGTTTTTT. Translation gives CASSFSGTANEKLFF.

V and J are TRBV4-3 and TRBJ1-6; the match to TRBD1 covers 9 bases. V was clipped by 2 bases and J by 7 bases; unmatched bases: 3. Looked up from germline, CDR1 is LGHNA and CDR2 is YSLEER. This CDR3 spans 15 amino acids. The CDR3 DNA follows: TGCGCCAGCAGCCAACAAGGGACAGGGAATTCACCCCTCCACTTT. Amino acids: CASSQQGTGNSPLHF.

Here the CDR3 DNA reads TGTGCCAGCACCCGAGGGCAGGGAAACTCTGGAAACACCATATATTTT. It codes for CASTRGQGNSGNTIYF. This chain connects TRBV6-5 to TRBJ1-3; TRBD1 might be the D (5 bases). CDR1 MNHEY and CDR2 SVGAGI come from the germline V gene. The CDR3 length is 16 residues. Trimming took 7 bases from V and 0 from J, leaving 16 bases between them.

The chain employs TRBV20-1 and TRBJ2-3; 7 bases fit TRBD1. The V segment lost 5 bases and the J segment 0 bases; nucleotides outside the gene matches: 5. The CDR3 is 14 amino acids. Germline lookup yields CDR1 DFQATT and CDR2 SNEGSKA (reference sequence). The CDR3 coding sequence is TGCAGTGCTTACAGGGGTGGGAGCACAGATACGCAGTATTTT. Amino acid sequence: CSAYRGGSTDTQYF.

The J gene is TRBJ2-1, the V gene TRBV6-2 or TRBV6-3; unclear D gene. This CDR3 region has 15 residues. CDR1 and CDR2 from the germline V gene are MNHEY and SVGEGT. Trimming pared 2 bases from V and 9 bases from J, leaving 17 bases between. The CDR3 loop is CASSYTYNAVGEQFF. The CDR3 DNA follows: TGTGCCAGCAGTTACACCTACAACGCCGTGGGTGAGCAGTTCTTC.

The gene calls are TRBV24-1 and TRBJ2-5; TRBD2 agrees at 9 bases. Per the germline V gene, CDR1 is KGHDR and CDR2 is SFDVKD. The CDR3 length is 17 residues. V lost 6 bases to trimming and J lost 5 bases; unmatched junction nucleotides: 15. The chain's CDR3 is CATSRPSGAKRVETQYF. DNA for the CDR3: TGTGCCACCAGTCGTCCTAGCGGGGCCAAAAGAGTGGAGACCCAGTACTTC.

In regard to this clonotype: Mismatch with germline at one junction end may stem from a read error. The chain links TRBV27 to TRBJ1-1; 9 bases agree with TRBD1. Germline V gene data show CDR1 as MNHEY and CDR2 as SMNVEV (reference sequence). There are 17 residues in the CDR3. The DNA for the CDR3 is TGTGCCAGTAGTTTATTGGGGACAGGGAGAGGAAGAACTGAAGCTTTCTTT. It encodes CASSLLGTGRGRTEAFF.

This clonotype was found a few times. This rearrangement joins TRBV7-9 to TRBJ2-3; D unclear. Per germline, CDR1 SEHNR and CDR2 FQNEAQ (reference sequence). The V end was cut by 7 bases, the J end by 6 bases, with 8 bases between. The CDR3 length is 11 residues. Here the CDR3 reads CASTTADTQYF. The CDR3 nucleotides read TGTGCCAGCACCACAGCGGATACGCAGTATTTT.

The CDR3 region is CASSVGVGGAQNIQYF. In DNA, the CDR3 is TGTGCCAGCAGCGTAGGTGTGGGGGGCGCACAAAACATTCAGTACTTC. The V gene is TRBV9, the J gene TRBJ2-4; D is possibly TRBD1 or TRBD2 (6 bases each). V was pared by 0 bases and J by 5 bases, with 15 bases between. Germline assignment: CDR1 SGDLS and CDR2 YYNGEE. The CDR3 sequence is 16 residues long.

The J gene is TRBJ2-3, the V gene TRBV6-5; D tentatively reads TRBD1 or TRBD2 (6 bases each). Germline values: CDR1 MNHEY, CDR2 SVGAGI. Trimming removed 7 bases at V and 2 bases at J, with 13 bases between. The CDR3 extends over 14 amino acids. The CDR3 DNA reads TGTGCCAGCAAAACGGGGGCGTACACAGATACGCAGTATTTT. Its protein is CASKTGAYTDTQYF.

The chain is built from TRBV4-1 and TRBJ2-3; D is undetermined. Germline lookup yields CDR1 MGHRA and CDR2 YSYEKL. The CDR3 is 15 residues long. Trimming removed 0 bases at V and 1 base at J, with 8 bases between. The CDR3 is CASSQDEIGTDTQYF. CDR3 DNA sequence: TGCGCCAGCAGCCAAGATGAGATCGGCACAGATACGCAGTATTTT.

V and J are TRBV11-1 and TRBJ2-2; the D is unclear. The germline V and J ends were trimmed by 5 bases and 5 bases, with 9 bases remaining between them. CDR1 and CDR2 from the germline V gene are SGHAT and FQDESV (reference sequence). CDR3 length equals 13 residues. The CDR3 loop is CASSQDLTGELFF. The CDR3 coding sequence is TGTGCCAGCAGCCAGGACCTGACCGGGGAGCTGTTTTTT.

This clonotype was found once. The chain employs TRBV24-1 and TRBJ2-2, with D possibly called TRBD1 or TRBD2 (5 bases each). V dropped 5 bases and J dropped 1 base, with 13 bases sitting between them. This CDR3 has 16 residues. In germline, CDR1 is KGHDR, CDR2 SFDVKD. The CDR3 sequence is CATSVAGTGNTGELFF. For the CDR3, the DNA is TGTGCCACCAGTGTCGCCGGGACGGGGAACACCGGGGAGCTGTTTTTT.

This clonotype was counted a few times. The CDR3 bases are TGCAGTGCTAGGACGACAGGTTCTGGTGAAAAACTGTTTTTT. Its protein product is CSARTTGSGEKLFF. The rearrangement links TRBV20-1 to TRBJ1-4; TRBD1 is a possible D gene (6 bases). The germline V and J ends were trimmed by 3 bases and 7 bases, with 15 bases remaining between them. The CDR3 is 14 residues long. Germline values: CDR1 DFQATT, CDR2 SNEGSKA (reference sequence).

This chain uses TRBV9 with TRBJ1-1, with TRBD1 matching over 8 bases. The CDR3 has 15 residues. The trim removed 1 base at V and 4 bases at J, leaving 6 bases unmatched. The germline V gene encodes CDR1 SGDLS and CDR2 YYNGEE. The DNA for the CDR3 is TGTGCCAGCAGCGTAATGGACAGGGTCGGCACTGAAGCTTTCTTT. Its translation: CASSVMDRVGTEAFF.

CDR3 in amino acids: CASSQWRRDRTYEQYF. The CDR3 DNA sequence: TGCGCCAGCAGCCAATGGCGTAGAGACAGAACCTACGAGCAGTACTTC. The chain couples TRBV4-3 to TRBJ2-7; D might be TRBD1 (5 bases). V was pared by 2 bases and J by 2 bases, with 16 bases between. The germline CDR1 and CDR2 sequences are LGHNA and YSLEER. The CDR3 loop spans 16 amino acids.

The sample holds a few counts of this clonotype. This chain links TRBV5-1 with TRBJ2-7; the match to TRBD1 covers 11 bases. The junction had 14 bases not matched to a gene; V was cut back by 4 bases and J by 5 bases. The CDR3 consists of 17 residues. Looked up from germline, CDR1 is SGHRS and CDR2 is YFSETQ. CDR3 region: CASSIGTGGMGLDEQYF. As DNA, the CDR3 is TGCGCCAGCAGCATCGGGACAGGGGGGATGGGGCTCGACGAGCAGTACTTC.

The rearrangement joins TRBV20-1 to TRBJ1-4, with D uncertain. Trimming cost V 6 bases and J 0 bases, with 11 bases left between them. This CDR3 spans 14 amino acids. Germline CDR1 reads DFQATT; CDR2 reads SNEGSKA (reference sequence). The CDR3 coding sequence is TGCAGTGCCTACCTGGGGTCAACTAATGAAAAACTGTTTTTT. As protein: CSAYLGSTNEKLFF.

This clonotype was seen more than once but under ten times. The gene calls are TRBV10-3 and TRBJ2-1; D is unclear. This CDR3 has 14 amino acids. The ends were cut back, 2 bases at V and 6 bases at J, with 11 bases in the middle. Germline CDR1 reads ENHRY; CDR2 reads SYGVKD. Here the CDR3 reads CAISEEVSGNEQFF. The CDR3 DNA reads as TGTGCCATCAGTGAGGAGGTCTCCGGCAATGAGCAGTTCTTC.

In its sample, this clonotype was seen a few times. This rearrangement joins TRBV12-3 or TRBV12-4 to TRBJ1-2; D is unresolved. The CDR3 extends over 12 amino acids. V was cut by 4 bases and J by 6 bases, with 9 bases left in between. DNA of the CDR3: TGTGCCAGCAGTTACCGGGAGAATGGCTACACCTTC. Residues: CASSYRENGYTF.

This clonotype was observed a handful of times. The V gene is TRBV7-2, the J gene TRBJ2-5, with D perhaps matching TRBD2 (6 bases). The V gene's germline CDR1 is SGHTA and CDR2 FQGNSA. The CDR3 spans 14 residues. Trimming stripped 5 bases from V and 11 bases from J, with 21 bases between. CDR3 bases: TGTGCCAGCAGCCCCGGAGGGCGTTGGCGAGAGCAGTACTTC. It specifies CASSPGGRWREQYF.

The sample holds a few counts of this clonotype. CDR3 DNA: TGCAGTGCTGTGCGTAGTTTTCTCTATGGCTACACCTTC. Amino acids: CSAVRSFLYGYTF. This chain connects TRBV20-1 to TRBJ1-2; D uncertain. Germline V gene data show CDR1 as DFQATT and CDR2 as SNEGSKA (reference sequence). The CDR3 is made up of 13 amino acids. Trimming left V 5 bases short and J 4 bases short, with 14 bases between.

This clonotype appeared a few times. The DNA for the CDR3 is TGCAGCCCGGGACAGGCTGTATACGAGCAGTACTTC. Protein sequence: CSPGQAVYEQYF. The rearrangement links TRBV29-1 to TRBJ2-7, with 8 bases identical to TRBD1. The CDR3 spans 12 residues. The J segment lost 4 bases and the V segment lost 8 bases, leaving 7 bases of the junction unmatched. Germline lookup yields CDR1 SQVTM and CDR2 ANQGSEA.

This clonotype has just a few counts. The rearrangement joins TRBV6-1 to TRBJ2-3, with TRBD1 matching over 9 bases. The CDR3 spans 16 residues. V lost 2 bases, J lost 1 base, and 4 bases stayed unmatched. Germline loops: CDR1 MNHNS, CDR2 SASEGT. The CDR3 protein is CASSEWDRARTDTQYF. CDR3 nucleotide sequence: TGTGCCAGCAGTGAATGGGACAGGGCACGCACAGATACGCAGTATTTT.

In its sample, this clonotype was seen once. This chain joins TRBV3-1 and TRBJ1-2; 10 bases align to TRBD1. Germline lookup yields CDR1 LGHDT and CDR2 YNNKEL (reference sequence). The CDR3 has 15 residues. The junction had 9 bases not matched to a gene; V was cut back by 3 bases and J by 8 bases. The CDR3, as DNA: TGTGCCAGCAGCCACTGGACCGGGACAGGGGAAGGCTACACCTTC. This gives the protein CASSHWTGTGEGYTF.

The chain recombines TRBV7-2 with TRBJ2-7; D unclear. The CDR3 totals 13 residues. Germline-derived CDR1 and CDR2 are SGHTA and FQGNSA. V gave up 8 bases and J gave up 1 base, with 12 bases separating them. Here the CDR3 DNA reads TGTGCCAGCTGCCGAGCTAGTTCCTACGAGCAGTACTTC. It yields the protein CASCRASSYEQYF.

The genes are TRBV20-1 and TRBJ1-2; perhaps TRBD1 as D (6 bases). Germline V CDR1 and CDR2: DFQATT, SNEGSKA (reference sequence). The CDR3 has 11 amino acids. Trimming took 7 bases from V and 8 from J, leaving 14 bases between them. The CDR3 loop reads CSGTTGDGYTF. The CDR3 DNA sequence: TGCAGTGGTACGACAGGCGACGGCTACACCTTC.

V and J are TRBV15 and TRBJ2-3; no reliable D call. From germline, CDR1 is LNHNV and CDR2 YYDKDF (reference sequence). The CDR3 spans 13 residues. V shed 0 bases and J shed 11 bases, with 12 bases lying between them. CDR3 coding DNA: TGTGCCACCAGCAGAGATCGACTGGCAAAGCAGTATTTT. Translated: CATSRDRLAKQYF.

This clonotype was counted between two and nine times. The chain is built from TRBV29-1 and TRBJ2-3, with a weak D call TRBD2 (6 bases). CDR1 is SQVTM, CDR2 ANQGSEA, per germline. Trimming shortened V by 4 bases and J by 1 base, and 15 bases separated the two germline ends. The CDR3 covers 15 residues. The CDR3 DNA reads TGCAGCGTTGTCCCCCGGACTACGGGCACAGATACGCAGTATTTT. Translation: CSVVPRTTGTDTQYF.